This T cell receptor (beta chain) appears in the sequencing data of a study of T cell repertoires in cytomegalovirus infection. Findings and limits, study-wide: Summed frequency of public TCR beta families distinguished CMV carriers with the relevant HLA. CMV-specific TCR beta clonotypes restricted by HLA-C were the ones dominating the ex vivo response.

TCRdb re-derived calls from the reads in MiXCR, one entry per CDR3 protein. The sample has approximately 470,000 distinct CDR3 sequences, roughly 43% seen once. CDR1 is SGHNT, CDR2 YYREEE, per germline (reference sequence). V was cut by 4 bases and J by 0 bases, with 16 bases left in between. This CDR3 spans 16 amino acids. As regards this clonotype: The antigen is undetermined.

The sequenced sample was cultured PBMCs, obtained from culture after CMV antigen stimulation. The chain has TRBV5-4 and TRBJ2-5, with D perhaps being TRBD1 or TRBD2 (5 bases each). The clonotype comes from a human donor in good health (CMV status not recorded). Some clones in this sample may be carry-over from other donors' samples. The chain's CDR3 is CASSDDRGVYQETQYF. The CDR3 DNA reads TGTGCCAGCAGCGATGACAGAGGGGTTTACCAAGAGACCCAGTACTTC.